A single sample gave rise to the 16 T cell receptor beta chains below, sequenced in a study of OX40 agonist ivuxolimab in advanced cancers. Repertoires were generated with immunoSEQ multiplex PCR, while TCRdb's copy carries only in-frame clones and drops some. The sample carries 70,000 to 95,000 clones, about 86% recorded once. The sequencing here drew on CD4+ or CD8+ T cells sorted from blood, taken in a trial of the OX40 agonist ivuxolimab. Every receptor here comes from an adult with an advanced solid tumor such as melanoma, head and neck, liver or kidney cancer.

V usage is TRBV6-5 and J usage is TRBJ2-2; D might be TRBD1 (6 bases). The germline V gene encodes CDR1 MNHEY and CDR2 SVGAGI. There are 14 residues in the CDR3. The ends were cut back, 5 bases at V and 5 bases at J, with 12 bases in the middle. The DNA of the CDR3 is TGTGCCAGCAGTACAAACAGGGTAACCGGGGAGCTGTTTTTT. This encodes CASSTNRVTGELFF.

The rearrangement joins TRBV6-5 to TRBJ1-1, with D possibly matching TRBD1 (6 bases). This CDR3 is built from 11 residues. V lost 6 bases to trimming and J lost 7 bases, with 9 bases between them. The germline V gene has CDR1 MNHEY and CDR2 SVGAGI. CDR3 in DNA: TGTGCCAGCAGGCAGGGGATTGAAGCTTTCTTT. Residues: CASRQGIEAFF.

The chain employs TRBV5-4 and TRBJ2-3; D not resolved. Between the trimmed V and J ends, which lost 4 bases and 0 bases, there was a span of 12 bases. CDR1 is SGHNT, CDR2 YYREEE, per germline (reference sequence). The CDR3 has 15 residues. The CDR3 nucleotides read TGTGCCAGCAGCCTCGAGCTGAGTAGCACAGATACGCAGTATTTT. It yields the protein CASSLELSSTDTQYF.

This chain uses TRBV6-6 with TRBJ1-5; 9 bases align to TRBD1. The ends lost 2 bases at V and 4 bases at J; junction bases unmatched: 6. This CDR3 is built from 16 residues. The germline V gene has CDR1 MNHNY and CDR2 SVGAGI (reference sequence). The CDR3 is CASSYPTGGGNQPQHF. The DNA for the CDR3 is TGTGCCAGCAGTTACCCGACAGGGGGAGGAAATCAGCCCCAGCATTTT.

The CDR3 loop is CASSVRTFLNYGYTF. CDR3 DNA: TGTGCCAGCAGTGTCCGGACCTTTCTTAACTATGGCTACACCTTC. V and J are TRBV2 and TRBJ1-2; D ambiguous. Germline assignment: CDR1 SNHLY and CDR2 FYNNEI. CDR3 length: 15 residues. Deletions cut 4 bases from V and 1 base from J, with 13 bases between.

The rearrangement links TRBV11-1 to TRBJ2-7; D possibly corresponds to TRBD2 (6 bases). CDR3 length: 14 residues. From germline, CDR1 is SGHAT and CDR2 FQDESV (reference sequence). V dropped 5 bases and J dropped 4 bases, with 15 bases sitting between them. The CDR3 sequence: CASSPHGGPYEQYF. CDR3 bases: TGTGCCAGCAGCCCCCACGGGGGTCCGTACGAGCAGTACTTC.

As for this clone: The sample has other DNA sequences that encode this CDR3 too. This chain joins TRBV4-1 and TRBJ2-5, with D possibly being TRBD2 (5 bases). CDR3 length: 13 residues. Per germline, CDR1 MGHRA and CDR2 YSYEKL. V lost 1 base to trimming and J lost 5 bases, with 8 bases between them. As DNA, the CDR3 is TGCGCCAGCAGCCAAGGTCGCGGGGAGACCCAGTACTTC. This translates into CASSQGRGETQYF.

The DNA for the CDR3 is TGTGCCAGCAGCCAGGGCCCAGAGCAGTACTTC. As protein: CASSQGPEQYF. The rearrangement joins TRBV5-6 to TRBJ2-7; maybe TRBD1 (5 bases). This CDR3 comprises 11 residues. CDR1 is SGHDT and CDR2 is YYEEEE in the germline V gene. V lost 4 bases to trimming and J lost 7 bases, with 9 bases between them.

This clone showed up just a few times. V gene TRBV30 combines with J gene TRBJ1-2; TRBD1 agrees at 7 bases. This CDR3 is built from 16 residues. Trimming took 3 bases from V and 2 from J; bases not matched to a gene: 12. From germline, CDR1 is GTSNPN and CDR2 SVGIG (reference sequence). CDR3 amino acids: CAWRRRAGTANYGYTF. As DNA, the CDR3 is TGTGCCTGGAGAAGGAGAGCCGGGACAGCAAACTATGGCTACACCTTC.

The rearrangement uses TRBV5-4 and TRBJ1-6, with D unclear. Trimming shortened V by 3 bases and J by 14 bases, and 15 bases separated the two germline ends. Germline CDR1 reads SGHNT; CDR2 reads YYREEE (reference sequence). CDR3 length equals 13 residues. CDR3 residues: CASSSPTTRTLHF. DNA of the CDR3: TGTGCCAGCAGCTCCCCCACGACAAGAACCCTCCACTTT. The full variable domain, with the rest looked up from reference TRBV5-4 and TRBJ1-6, is ETGVTQSPTHLIKTRGQQVTLRCSSQSGHNTVSWYQQALGQGPQFIFQYYREEENGRGNFPPRFSGLQFPNYSSELNVNALELDDSALYLCASSSPTTRTLHFGNGTRLTVT.

This chain connects TRBV19 to TRBJ2-1; D tentatively fits TRBD1 or TRBD2 (5 bases each). Per the germline V gene, CDR1 is LNHDA and CDR2 is SQIVND (reference sequence). The V end lost 8 bases, the J end lost 0 bases, and 11 bases lay between the germline ends. The CDR3 totals 14 residues. For the CDR3, the DNA is TGTGCCAGTGGGGGAGCGGACTCCTACAATGAGCAGTTCTTC. Translating gives CASGGADSYNEQFF.

V is TRBV6-1 and J is TRBJ2-3; 11 nucleotides align to TRBD1. CDR3 length: 15 residues. The V and J ends lost 6 bases and 3 bases, in that order; junction bases with no gene match: 5. CDR1 and CDR2 from the germline V gene are MNHNS and SASEGT. CDR3 DNA sequence: TGTGCCAGCAGCGCCGGGACAGGGGGAACAGATACGCAGTATTTT. It yields the protein CASSAGTGGTDTQYF.

The chain recombines TRBV9 with TRBJ1-1; 7 bases fit TRBD1. After removal of 4 bases from V and 1 base from J, the junction contained 7 bases not matched to a gene. This CDR3 region has 15 residues. Germline-derived CDR1 and CDR2 are SGDLS and YYNGEE. For the CDR3, the DNA is TGTGCCAGCAGCACCCGGACAGGACCGAACACTGAAGCTTTCTTT. It yields the protein CASSTRTGPNTEAFF. Looking up the rest from reference TRBV9 and TRBJ1-1 gives the full variable domain: DSGVTQTPKHLITATGQRVTLRCSPRSGDLSVYWYQQSLDQGLQFLIQYYNGEERAKGNILERFSAQQFPDLHSELNLSSLELGDSALYFCASSTRTGPNTEAFFGQGTRLTVV.

This chain joins TRBV9 and TRBJ2-3; D is possibly TRBD2 (5 bases). V was pared by 0 bases and J by 4 bases, with 12 bases between. This CDR3 spans 15 amino acids. Germline assignment: CDR1 SGDLS and CDR2 YYNGEE. The DNA for the CDR3 is TGTGCCAGCAGCGTAGACCTCGGCGGGCCAGATACGCAGTATTTT. As protein: CASSVDLGGPDTQYF.

V gene TRBV5-6 combines with J gene TRBJ1-5, with 8 positions matching TRBD1. J was trimmed by 3 bases and V by 4 bases; bases with no gene match: 6. CDR1 is SGHDT and CDR2 is YYEEEE in the germline V gene. The length of the CDR3 is 15 residues. CDR3 residues: CASSHRTGLNQPQHF. In DNA, the CDR3 is TGTGCCAGCAGCCATCGGACAGGGCTCAATCAGCCCCAGCATTTT.

The V gene is TRBV7-3, the J gene TRBJ1-2; D is ambiguous. V gave up 4 bases and J gave up 4 bases, with 16 bases separating them. This CDR3 spans 15 amino acids. Germline V gene lookup returns CDR1 SGHTA and CDR2 FQGTGA. The CDR3 coding sequence is TGTGCCAGCAGCTCCAGAGATCGGGGAATCTATGGCTACACCTTC. This encodes CASSSRDRGIYGYTF.